The TCR beta chain described here comes from a study of blood T cell repertoires in COVID-19. Germline CDR1 and CDR2: MDHEN and SYDVKM. Trimming pared 2 bases from V and 11 bases from J, leaving 14 bases between. The CDR3 loop spans 13 amino acids. Sequenced by immunoSEQ multiplex PCR; TCRdb stores in-frame clones only, minus some. The sample carries about 230,000 clones, roughly 80% recorded once. The receptor was isolated from a woman between 65 and 79 years old with active or convalescent COVID-19. V and J are TRBV28 and TRBJ2-3; the D is unclear. Sequenced: peripheral blood. The CDR3 spells CASSLKSASGQYF. The CDR3 region has the DNA TGTGCCAGCAGTTTAAAGAGTGCCTCGGGGCAGTATTTT.